The clone carrying this T cell receptor beta chain has a handful of counts. TCRdb passed the RT-PCR reads through MiXCR, listing each CDR3 protein once. The sample shows 500,000 to 700,000 distinct CDR3 sequences, less than 25% of them seen only once. J gave up 2 bases and V 1 base, and 9 bases lay outside the gene matches. From germline, CDR1 is MDHEN and CDR2 SYDVKM. The CDR3 has 17 amino acids. The sample originates from a study of response to subunit inactivated influenza vaccine. Another study also made use of these data, one on T cells expressing NK-cell markers. That source notes: 5'RACE template switching with UMIs produced the TCR beta cDNA.

This chain uses TRBV28 with TRBJ2-7, with 9 positions matching TRBD2. The sample in question was CD4+ T cells sorted from PBMCs, obtained 11 to 12 days after vaccination. This receptor was obtained from a middle-aged man who received an inactivated influenza vaccine. The CDR3 DNA follows: TGTGCCAGCAGTTTATTCCCGCCGGCGGGAGGGCCCTACGAGCAGTACTTC. Amino acid sequence: CASSLFPPAGGPYEQYF.